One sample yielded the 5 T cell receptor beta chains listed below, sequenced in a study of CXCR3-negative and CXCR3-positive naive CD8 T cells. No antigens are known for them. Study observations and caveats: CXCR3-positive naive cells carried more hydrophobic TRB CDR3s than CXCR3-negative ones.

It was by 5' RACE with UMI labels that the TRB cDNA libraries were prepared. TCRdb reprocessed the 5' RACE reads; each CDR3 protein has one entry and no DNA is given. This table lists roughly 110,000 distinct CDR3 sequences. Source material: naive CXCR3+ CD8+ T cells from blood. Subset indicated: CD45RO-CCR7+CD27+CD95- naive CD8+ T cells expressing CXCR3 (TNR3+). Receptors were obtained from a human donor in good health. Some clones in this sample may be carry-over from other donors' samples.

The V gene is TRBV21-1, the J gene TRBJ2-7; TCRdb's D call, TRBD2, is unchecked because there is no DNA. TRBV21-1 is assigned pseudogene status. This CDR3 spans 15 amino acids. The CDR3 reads CASSKASGDSYEQYF.

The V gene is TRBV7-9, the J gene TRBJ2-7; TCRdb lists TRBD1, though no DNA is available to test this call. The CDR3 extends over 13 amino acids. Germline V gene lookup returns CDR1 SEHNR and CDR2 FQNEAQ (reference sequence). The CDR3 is CASSPRQTYEQYF.

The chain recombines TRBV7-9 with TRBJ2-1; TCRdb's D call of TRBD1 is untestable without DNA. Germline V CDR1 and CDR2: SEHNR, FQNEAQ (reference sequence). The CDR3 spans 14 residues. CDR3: CASSPGGDYNEQFF.

CDR3 sequence reads: CASSAREEFQQYF. The gene calls are TRBV2 and TRBJ2-7; the D gene TCRdb calls, TRBD2, cannot be checked with no DNA. CDR3 size: 13 residues. Germline CDR1 and CDR2: SNHLY and FYNNEI.

This chain's CDR3 is CSVEERDRLETQYF. The J gene is TRBJ2-5, the V gene TRBV29-1; there is no DNA to check the TCRdb D call of TRBD1. CDR3 length: 14 residues. The V gene's germline CDR1 is SQVTM and CDR2 ANQGSEA.